This T cell receptor beta chain appears in the sequencing data of a study of shared clonotypes between healthy human individuals. The study drew all its donors from Caucasian adults living in Nashville, Tennessee. At a deep level, the assay was run. Measured with immunoSEQ multiplex PCR; TCRdb has only the in-frame clones, and not every one. The sample holds roughly 510,000 clones, roughly 79% seen once. The CDR3 loop spans 15 amino acids. The germline V gene encodes CDR1 SGHRS and CDR2 YFSETQ. J was trimmed by 7 bases and V by 7 bases; bases with no gene match: 16. The sequencing input was PBMCs. The source is a woman aged 35 to 49 in good health. Some clones in this sample may be carry-over from other donors' samples. The V gene is TRBV5-1, the J gene TRBJ1-1; 7 bases align to TRBD1. The CDR3 sequence: CASAREAGGSDEAFF. CDR3 sequence (DNA): TGCGCCAGCGCCAGGGAGGCAGGGGGTTCGGATGAAGCTTTCTTT.